This T cell receptor beta chain was sequenced during a study of shared clonotypes between healthy human individuals (dated by TCRdb to the early 2020s). For context, the study as a whole: A few men and two women, aged 18 to 49 years, made up the cohort. To estimate repertoire size and how much clonotypes are shared between individuals, the study performed deep sequencing of blood TCR repertoires from about 5 healthy adults. Between about 0.8 and 9 billion PBMCs per donor were obtained by leukapheresis. For each donor, CD4 naive and CD4 memory were each given three plates, CD8 naive was given two plates, and CD8 memory was given one plate. Different laboratories and diverse techniques were used to prepare libraries and sequence TCR repertoires, to increase sequencing depth and limit assay-specific biases.

CD8 naive samples were CD45RO-negative cells positively selected for CCR7, giving a CD45RA+CCR7+ population that excluded TemRA cells. The donors were healthy, HIV-negative adults with no recently reported acute infections or vaccinations. All donors were Caucasian adults living in Nashville, Tennessee, USA. Blood was collected by leukapheresis, and PBMCs were isolated by Ficoll-Histopaque density gradient centrifugation and then cryopreserved in liquid nitrogen vapor phase. Purity and quantity of every magnetically sorted T cell population were checked by analytical flow cytometry. Genomic DNA was isolated from every sorted fraction and measured by UV absorbance on a Nanodrop 2000c. Results and caveats for the whole study, not just this receptor: The small number of donors limited the genetic and exposure-history diversity represented. Higher generation probabilities were observed for clonotypes shared by all four sorted-subset donors than for non-shared clonotypes. Even with the large sequencing depth, rarefaction of the sorted-subset datasets indicated that sequencing was incomplete. Around 5% of naive CD4, 3% to 3.5% of naive CD8, about 2.4% of memory CD4, and about 0.4% of memory CD8 clonotypes were shared across a few donors. Naive subsets generally had larger estimated clonotype richness than memory subsets did. Pairwise subsampling led to the expectation that sequencing depth would affect the degree of clonotype sharing among donors. Sampling was restricted to blood, and TCR repertoires in tissues likely differ from the TCR repertoires found in blood.

TCR CDR3 regions were amplified from genomic DNA by multiplex PCR using the deep immunoSEQ assay. Genomic DNA extracted from each cell subset was distributed evenly over all wells of several immunoSEQ 96-well plates, and each plate served as one replicate. For sorted subsets, around 200 ng genomic DNA, equal to 25,000 to 35,000 T cell genomes, was loaded into each replicate PCR. Purified libraries were measured with a Qubit 3.0 fluorometer, size-checked on a Bioanalyzer 2100, and measured again with the KAPA Library Quantification kit. Each immunoSEQ 96-well plate was sequenced on its own single-read 150-cycle Illumina NextSeq 550 flow cell. The authors' pipeline ran thus. Because only junctional sequences without quality scores were contained in the immunoSEQ output, filtering matching that applied to full-length reads could not be performed. To assign V/J genes and CDR3, sequences were annotated using PyIR, a Python wrapper for IgBLAST v1.9, with IMGT germline references. Reads with weak V/J assignments (E-value above 1e-6), missing CDR3, stop codons, out-of-frame junctions, or ambiguous translated residues were removed. V3J clonotypes were defined as sequences sharing an identical inferred V gene, J gene, and CDR3 amino acid sequence. The percentage overlap between two repertoires was calculated by dividing the number of shared unique clonotypes by the size of the smaller repertoire. RTK rarefaction, the Chao1 estimator, and Recon v2.1 estimates of unobserved clonotypes were used to assess repertoire richness. Generation probabilities were computed with OLGA for all TCRbeta clonotypes obtained by the gDNA method from a few donors. TCRdb retrieved this table from immuneACCESS and kept in-frame rearrangements only. Not all clones are present; in checked studies, unresolved V genes account for under half, and no reason is known for the remainder. V and J calls and clone size are as listed in that table; D and trimming were resolved from the DNA. The sample table lists a few hundred thousand clones, over 95% of them with a count of one. The biggest ten clones account for 0.11% of the sample.

The CDR3 starts with the cysteine, ends with the phenylalanine, and has 12 residues. The read is trimmed to its CDR3 DNA, 36 bases read in frame from base 1. Reading the germline V gene (reference sequence) gives CDR1 MNHEY and CDR2 SMNVEV. As to this clone: Its antigen is currently not known. No qualities accompany the bases; no much larger clone lies one base away.

Sequenced: naive CD8+ T cells sorted from blood. The sample's cell subset or site label, decoded: CD45RA+CCR7+. The clonotype comes from a woman aged 25 to 39 in good health. The chain is encoded by TRBV27 joined to TRBJ2-5; no D segment can be confidently identified. The J call may be faulty, since TRBJ2-7 better matches the DNA end. The nucleotide sequence reads as follows: TGTGCCAGCGGACCAACTTATCACGAGCAGTACTTC. The translation is CASGPTYHEQYF.